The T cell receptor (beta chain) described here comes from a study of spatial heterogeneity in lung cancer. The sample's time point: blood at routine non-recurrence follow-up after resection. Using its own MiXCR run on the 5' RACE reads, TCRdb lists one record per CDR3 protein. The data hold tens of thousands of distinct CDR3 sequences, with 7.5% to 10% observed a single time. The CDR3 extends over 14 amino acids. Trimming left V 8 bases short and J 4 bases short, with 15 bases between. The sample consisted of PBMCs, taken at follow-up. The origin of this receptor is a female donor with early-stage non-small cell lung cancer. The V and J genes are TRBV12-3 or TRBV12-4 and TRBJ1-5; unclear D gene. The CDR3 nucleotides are TGTGCCAGCTCCGGCCCCACGGAGAATCAGCCCCAGCATTTT. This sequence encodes CASSGPTENQPQHF.